The 19 T cell receptor beta chains below come from one sample, sequenced in a study of T-cell reconstitution after alpha-beta-depleted transplantation in children. A library of TCRbeta sequences, prepared with unique molecular identifiers, was generated. TCRdb re-derived calls from the PCR reads in MiXCR, one entry per CDR3 protein. The data show about 500,000 distinct CDR3 sequences, 30% to 35% seen once. The sample consisted of PBMCs from the stem cell graft donor, taken from the stem cell graft. Every receptor here comes from a human donor who donated a stem cell graft to a child with aplastic anemia.

This chain connects TRBV7-2 to TRBJ1-1; TRBD1 matches at 7 bases. The CDR3 has 15 amino acids. Germline trimming cut 5 bases from V and 1 base from J; bases unmatched to any gene: 7. Germline V gene sequence: CDR1 SGHTA, CDR2 FQGNSA. CDR3 region: CASSARGTENTEAFF. CDR3 nucleotides: TGTGCCAGCAGCGCCCGCGGGACAGAGAACACTGAAGCTTTCTTT.

This chain's CDR3 is CASSLPGGPLHF. CDR3 sequence (DNA): TGTGCCAGTAGTCTCCCCGGTGGACCCCTCCACTTT. This chain uses TRBV19 with TRBJ1-6; D call uncertain. CDR3 size: 12 residues. Trimming took 5 bases from V and 12 from J, leaving 11 bases between them. Germline assignment: CDR1 LNHDA and CDR2 SQIVND (reference sequence).

The J gene is TRBJ2-1, the V gene TRBV7-8, with D possibly matching TRBD2 (6 bases). V lost 1 base and J 3 bases, leaving 16 bases between the germline ends. Germline assignment: CDR1 SGHVS and CDR2 FQNEAQ. This CDR3 comprises 17 residues. As DNA, the CDR3 is TGTGCCAGCAGCTTAGGTTCCGGGACTTTCATCTACAATGAGCAGTTCTTC. It specifies CASSLGSGTFIYNEQFF.

This clonotype was recorded a few times. This rearrangement joins TRBV20-1 to TRBJ2-3, with D unclear. The V gene's germline CDR1 is DFQATT and CDR2 SNEGSKA (reference sequence). The CDR3 runs 14 residues. Trimming left V 3 bases short and J 4 bases short, with 14 bases between. CDR3 amino acids: CSASDRTYSDTQYF. CDR3 nucleotides: TGCAGTGCTAGTGACCGGACCTATTCAGATACGCAGTATTTT.

V usage is TRBV3-1 and J usage is TRBJ1-6, with 7 positions matching TRBD1. Germline-derived CDR1 and CDR2 are LGHDT and YNNKEL (reference sequence). The CDR3 has 15 amino acids. J gave up 8 bases and V 5 bases, and 9 bases lay outside the gene matches. In DNA form, the CDR3 reads TGTGCCAGCAGCTCACCGGGACAGTTGGATTCACCCCTCCACTTT. This sequence encodes CASSSPGQLDSPLHF.

This clonotype has more than one count but fewer than ten. The chain links TRBV28 to TRBJ1-2; D is perhaps TRBD1 (5 bases). Trimming shortened V by 5 bases and J by 1 base, and 11 bases separated the two germline ends. The CDR3 loop spans 14 amino acids. In germline, CDR1 is MDHEN, CDR2 SYDVKM. This chain's CDR3 is CASSDGHLNYGYTF. Here the CDR3 DNA reads TGTGCCAGCAGTGATGGACACCTTAACTATGGCTACACCTTC.

The V call is TRBV29-1, the J call TRBJ2-3; D unresolved. The CDR3 spans 15 residues. Germline values: CDR1 SQVTM, CDR2 ANQGSEA. V lost 4 bases to trimming and J lost 2 bases, with 16 bases between them. The chain's CDR3 is CSVGRTSRFTDTQYF. CDR3 DNA sequence: TGCAGCGTTGGACGGACGTCTAGATTCACAGATACGCAGTATTTT.

A few counts support this clonotype. V is TRBV18 and J is TRBJ2-1; TRBD1 matches at 7 bases. This CDR3 spans 15 amino acids. Unmatched junction bases numbered 7, after V lost 5 bases and J lost 3 bases. The germline CDR1 and CDR2 sequences are KGHSH and LQKENI. CDR3 DNA sequence: TGTGCCAGCTCAACCACCGGGACAGACTACAATGAGCAGTTCTTC. Translation gives CASSTTGTDYNEQFF.

This clonotype was counted a few times. The rearrangement uses TRBV30 and TRBJ2-7, with a weak D call TRBD2 (6 bases). Germline V lookup: CDR1 GTSNPN, CDR2 SVGIG (reference sequence). The CDR3 loop spans 16 amino acids. Trimming pared 0 bases from V and 0 bases from J, leaving 15 bases between. CDR3 region: CAWSVLGTPFSYEQYF. As DNA, the CDR3 is TGTGCCTGGAGTGTACTTGGGACTCCATTCTCCTACGAGCAGTACTTC.

V usage is TRBV6-1 and J usage is TRBJ1-2; D gene unclear. CDR1 is MNHNS, CDR2 SASEGT, per germline. Trimming stripped 6 bases from V and 7 bases from J, with 18 bases between. The CDR3 runs 14 residues. The CDR3 loop reads CASRQRGFALGYTF. The CDR3 DNA is TGTGCCAGCAGGCAACGAGGGTTCGCCCTTGGCTACACCTTC.

The chain recombines TRBV7-8 with TRBJ1-5; D is unclear. The ends were cut back, 1 base at V and 6 bases at J, with 13 bases in the middle. The germline V gene encodes CDR1 SGHVS and CDR2 FQNEAQ. CDR3 length equals 15 residues. CDR3 protein: CASSLGPEGSQPQHF. The DNA for the CDR3 is TGTGCCAGCAGCTTAGGGCCAGAAGGGAGTCAGCCCCAGCATTTT.

The chain combines TRBV12-3 or TRBV12-4 with TRBJ2-2; 9 bases agree with TRBD2. The ends lost 3 bases at V and 0 bases at J; junction bases unmatched: 5. The CDR3 consists of 17 residues. Written as DNA, the CDR3 is TGTGCCAGCAGTTTGATAGCGGGAGTGCCGAACACCGGGGAGCTGTTTTTT. It yields the protein CASSLIAGVPNTGELFF.

There are a few counts of this clonotype. The gene calls are TRBV24-1 and TRBJ1-1; maybe TRBD1 (5 bases). CDR1 and CDR2 from the germline V gene are KGHDR and SFDVKD. This CDR3 has 16 residues. With 3 bases removed from V and 2 bases from J, the gap between germline ends came to 15 bases. In DNA form, the CDR3 reads TGTGCCACCAGTGATGGCGGGGCCTTGGGTAACACTGAAGCTTTCTTT. It translates to CATSDGGALGNTEAFF.

The V gene is TRBV11-1, the J gene TRBJ2-1, with D possibly matching TRBD2 (6 bases). The V gene's germline CDR1 is SGHAT and CDR2 FQDESV (reference sequence). Trimming removed 5 bases from V and 0 bases from J, with 20 bases in between. This CDR3 contains 18 residues. CDR3 coding DNA: TGTGCCAGCAGCACTCCGGCCATTAGCGGAAGCTCCTACAATGAGCAGTTCTTC. This codes for CASSTPAISGSSYNEQFF.

J is TRBJ2-1 and V is TRBV5-1, with D tentatively TRBD2 (6 bases). Per germline, CDR1 SGHRS and CDR2 YFSETQ. The length of the CDR3 is 12 residues. Trimming left V 7 bases short and J 8 bases short, with 13 bases between. The CDR3 region is CASATREYEQFF. The CDR3 nucleotides read TGCGCCAGCGCAACCCGGGAGTATGAGCAGTTCTTC.

This clonotype was observed a handful of times. The chain combines TRBV11-2 with TRBJ2-4, with D uncertain. The CDR3 has 13 residues. The germline V and J ends were trimmed by 3 bases and 6 bases, with 9 bases remaining between them. The germline V gene encodes CDR1 SGHAT and CDR2 FQNNGV. CDR3 protein: CASSFSTRNIQYF. CDR3 nucleotide sequence: TGTGCCAGCAGCTTTTCAACGAGAAACATTCAGTACTTC.

This clonotype was detected only a few times. The chain uses TRBV30 and TRBJ1-5, with 8 bases that match TRBD1. V trimming: 0 bases; J trimming: 5 bases; junction bases outside the gene matches: 0. CDR3 length equals 13 residues. In germline, CDR1 is GTSNPN, CDR2 SVGIG (reference sequence). This CDR3 is CAWSVTGDQPQHF. CDR3 sequence (DNA): TGTGCCTGGAGTGTGACAGGGGATCAGCCCCAGCATTTT.

This chain links TRBV21-1 with TRBJ1-5. TRBV21-1 is recorded as a pseudogene. There are 15 residues in the CDR3. DNA of the CDR3: TGTGCCAGCAGCAAAGTGAAACAGAGCAATCAGCCCCAGCATTTT. Its protein product is CASSKVKQSNQPQHF.

The chain joins TRBV5-6 to TRBJ2-1; D might be TRBD2 (5 bases). This CDR3 is built from 14 residues. CDR1 SGHDT and CDR2 YYEEEE come from the germline V gene. Trimming removed 4 bases at V and 5 bases at J, with 13 bases between. The CDR3 DNA sequence: TGTGCCAGCAGCCCGGGCGGAGGAGACAATGAGCAGTTCTTC. It codes for CASSPGGGDNEQFF.